The source of this T cell receptor beta chain is a study of beta chain features in type 1 diabetes. This clone was seen more than once but under ten times. Antigen unknown. The CDR3 has 12 amino acids. The germline CDR1 and CDR2 sequences are SNHLY and FYNNEI. V gave up 5 bases and J gave up 5 bases, with 6 bases separating them. cDNA synthesis used the whole RNA isolate, giving expressed TCRB sequences. TCRdb keeps only in-frame clones here, not all; method: immunoSEQ multiplex PCR. The sample records about 740,000 clones, roughly 13% being singletons. Study observations and caveats: A moderate, significant TCRB CDR3 shortening appeared in type 1 diabetes across four CD4+ subsets. A closer apparent resemblance between naive, central memory and Treg TCRB repertoires was seen in patients than in healthy donors.

This chain links TRBV2 with TRBJ2-2; weak D call: TRBD1 (5 bases). The TCR was taken from a man aged 18 to 29 with type 1 diabetes. Sample: naive CD4+ T cells from blood. CDR3 region: CASSYRTGELFF. The CDR3 coding sequence is TGTGCCAGCAGTTACAGGACCGGGGAGCTGTTTTTT.